This T cell receptor (beta chain) was profiled in a study of cytomegalovirus exposure and HLA in healthy donors. Study-wide background: Early released data comprised about 85 million unique TCRs from HLA-typed donors.

Researchers ran the PCR with 60 Vbeta and 13 Jbeta primers. TCRdb's table, derived via immunoSEQ multiplex PCR, lists solely in-frame clones and lacks some. The profile shows approximately 180,000 clones, under 85% of them singletons. Nominal health characterized the donors when sampled, though unrecorded immune exposures were likely. Regarding this clone: Antigen: not known.

Study-wide points: A link between a missense DCLRE1C variant and TCR beta V- and J-gene trimming emerged from a later analysis.

Sequencing used PBMCs. The sequence came from a man aged 18 to 29 in good health and CMV-seronegative.

CDR3 sequence: CASSPRRQNTEAFF. In DNA form, the CDR3 reads TGTGCCAGCAGTCCCCGACGACAGAACACTGAAGCTTTCTTT. The V call is TRBV6-5, the J call TRBJ1-1, with no clear D. Germline V gene lookup returns CDR1 MNHEY and CDR2 SVGAGI. The CDR3 contains 14 residues. Trimming stripped 5 bases from V and 1 base from J, with 11 bases between.